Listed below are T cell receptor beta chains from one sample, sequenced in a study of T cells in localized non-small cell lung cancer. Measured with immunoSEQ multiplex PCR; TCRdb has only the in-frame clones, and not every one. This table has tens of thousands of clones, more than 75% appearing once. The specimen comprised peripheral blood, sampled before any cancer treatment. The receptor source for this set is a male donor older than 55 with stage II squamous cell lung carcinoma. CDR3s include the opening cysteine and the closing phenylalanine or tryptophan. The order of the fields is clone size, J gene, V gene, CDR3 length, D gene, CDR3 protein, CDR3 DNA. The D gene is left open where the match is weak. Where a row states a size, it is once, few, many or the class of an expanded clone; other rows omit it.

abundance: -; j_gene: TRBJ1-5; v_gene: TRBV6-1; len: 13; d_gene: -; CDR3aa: CASRQGPGQPQHF; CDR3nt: TGTGCCAGCAGGCAGGGTCCGGGTCAGCCCCAGCATTTT
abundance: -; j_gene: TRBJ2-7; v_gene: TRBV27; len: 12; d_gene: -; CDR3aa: CASSYNLREQYF; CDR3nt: TGTGCCAGCAGTTATAACTTACGGGAGCAGTACTTC
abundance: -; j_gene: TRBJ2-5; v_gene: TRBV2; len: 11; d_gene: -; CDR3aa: CASRVQETQYF; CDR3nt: TGTGCCAGCAGGGTACAAGAGACCCAGTACTTC
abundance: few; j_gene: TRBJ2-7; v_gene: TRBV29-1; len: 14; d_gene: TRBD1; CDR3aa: CSVAETGLTYEQYF; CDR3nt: TGCAGCGTTGCAGAGACAGGGCTGACCTACGAGCAGTACTTC
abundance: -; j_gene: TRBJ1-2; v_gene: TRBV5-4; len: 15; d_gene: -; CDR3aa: CASSLVGSRPGGYTF; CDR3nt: TGTGCCAGCAGCTTGGTCGGCAGCCGGCCAGGTGGCTACACCTTC
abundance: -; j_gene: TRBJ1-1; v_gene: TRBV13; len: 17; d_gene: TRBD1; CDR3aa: CASSPQFSGGAGTEAFF; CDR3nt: TGTGCCAGCAGCCCCCAGTTTTCAGGGGGCGCCGGCACTGAAGCTTTCTTT
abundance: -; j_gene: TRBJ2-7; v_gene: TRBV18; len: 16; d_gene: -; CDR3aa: CASSPPTGGGRDEQYF; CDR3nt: TGTGCCAGCTCACCACCAACAGGAGGAGGACGCGACGAGCAGTACTTC
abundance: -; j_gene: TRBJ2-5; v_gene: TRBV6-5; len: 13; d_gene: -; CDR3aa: CASSYRRSETQYF; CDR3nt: TGTGCCAGCAGTTACAGACGATCGGAGACCCAGTACTTC
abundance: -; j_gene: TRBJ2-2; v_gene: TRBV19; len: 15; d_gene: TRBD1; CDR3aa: CASSPRQGNTGELFF; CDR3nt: TGTGCCAGTAGTCCCCGACAGGGGAACACCGGGGAGCTGTTTTTT
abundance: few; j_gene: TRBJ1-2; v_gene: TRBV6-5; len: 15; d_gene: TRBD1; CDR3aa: CASSYSIGQDNGYTF; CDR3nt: TGTGCCAGCAGTTACTCGATAGGACAGGATAATGGCTACACCTTC
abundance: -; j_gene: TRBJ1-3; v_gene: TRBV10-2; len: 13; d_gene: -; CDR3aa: CASAPTGGNTIYF; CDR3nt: TGCGCCAGCGCTCCTACAGGGGGAAACACCATATATTTT
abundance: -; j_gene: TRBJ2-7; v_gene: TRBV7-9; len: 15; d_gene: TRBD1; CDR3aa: CASSSGTGSSYEQYF; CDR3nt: TGTGCCAGCAGCTCCGGGACAGGGAGCTCCTACGAGCAGTACTTC
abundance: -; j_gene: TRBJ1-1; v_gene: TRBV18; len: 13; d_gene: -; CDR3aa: CASSPGGNTEAFF; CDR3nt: TGTGCCAGCTCACCAGGAGGAAACACTGAAGCTTTCTTT
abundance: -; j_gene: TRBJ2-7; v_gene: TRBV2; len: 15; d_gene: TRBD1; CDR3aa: CASSDPTGGSYEQYF; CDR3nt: TGTGCCAGCAGTGACCCGACAGGGGGAAGCTACGAGCAGTACTTC
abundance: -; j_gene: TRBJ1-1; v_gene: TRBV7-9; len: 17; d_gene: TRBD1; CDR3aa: CASRPGTGGGRNTEAFF; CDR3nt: TGTGCCAGCAGGCCCGGGACAGGGGGCGGGAGGAACACTGAAGCTTTCTTT
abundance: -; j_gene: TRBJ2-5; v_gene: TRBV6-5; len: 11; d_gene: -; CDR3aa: CASSYGQTQYF; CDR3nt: TGTGCCAGCAGTTATGGGCAGACCCAGTACTTC
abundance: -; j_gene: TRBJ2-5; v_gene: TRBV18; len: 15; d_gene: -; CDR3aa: CASSPPGSAQETQYF; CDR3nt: TGTGCCAGCTCACCACCGGGGTCAGCCCAAGAGACCCAGTACTTC
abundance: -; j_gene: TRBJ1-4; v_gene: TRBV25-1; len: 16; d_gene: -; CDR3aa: CASSESHGVTNEKLFF; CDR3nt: TGTGCCAGCAGTGAATCCCATGGGGTAACTAATGAAAAACTGTTTTTT
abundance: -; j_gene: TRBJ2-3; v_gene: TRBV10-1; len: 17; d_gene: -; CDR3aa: CASSEYSLGGSTDTQYF; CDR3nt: TGCGCCAGCAGTGAGTATTCCCTCGGAGGGAGCACAGATACGCAGTATTTT
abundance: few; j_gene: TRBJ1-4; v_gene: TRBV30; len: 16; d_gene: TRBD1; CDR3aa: CAWSLGQGAGNEKLFF; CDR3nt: TGTGCCTGGAGCCTCGGACAGGGGGCTGGTAATGAAAAACTGTTTTTT
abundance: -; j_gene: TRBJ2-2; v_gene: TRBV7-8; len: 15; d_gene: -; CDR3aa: CASSPRVQPTGELFF; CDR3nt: TGTGCCAGCAGCCCACGGGTACAGCCCACCGGGGAGCTGTTTTTT
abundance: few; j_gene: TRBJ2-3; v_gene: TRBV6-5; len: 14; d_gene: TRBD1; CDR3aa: CASSYSPGGDTQYF; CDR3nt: TGTGCCAGCAGTTACTCGCCAGGGGGAGATACGCAGTATTTT
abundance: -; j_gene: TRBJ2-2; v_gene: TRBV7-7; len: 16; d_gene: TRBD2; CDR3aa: CASSFSGGAGTGELFF; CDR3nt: TGTGCTAGCAGCTTTTCCGGGGGGGCCGGCACCGGGGAGCTGTTTTTT
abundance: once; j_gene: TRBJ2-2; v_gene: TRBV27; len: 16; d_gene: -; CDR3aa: CASSLRVTTNTGELFF; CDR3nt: TGTGCCAGCAGCCTCAGGGTGACGACTAACACCGGGGAGCTGTTTTTT
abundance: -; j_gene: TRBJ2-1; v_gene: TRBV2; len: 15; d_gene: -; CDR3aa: CASSEGVTLYNEQFF; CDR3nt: TGTGCCAGCAGTGAAGGGGTGACCCTTTACAATGAGCAGTTCTTC
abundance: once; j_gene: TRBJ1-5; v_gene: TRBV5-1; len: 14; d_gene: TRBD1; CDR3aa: CASSLGTGDQPQHF; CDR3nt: TGCGCCAGCAGCTTGGGGACAGGGGATCAGCCCCAGCATTTT
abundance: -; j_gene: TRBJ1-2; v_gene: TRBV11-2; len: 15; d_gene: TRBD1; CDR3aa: CASRLTGGALYGYTF; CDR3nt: TGTGCCAGCAGGCTTACAGGGGGCGCGCTCTATGGCTACACCTTC
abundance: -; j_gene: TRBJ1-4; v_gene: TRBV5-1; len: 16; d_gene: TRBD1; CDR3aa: CASSLDGQGAREKLFF; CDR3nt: TGCGCCAGCAGCCTAGACGGGCAGGGGGCGCGGGAAAAACTGTTTTTT
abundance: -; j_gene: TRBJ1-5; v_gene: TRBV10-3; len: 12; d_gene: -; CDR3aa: CAISESRQPQHF; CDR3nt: TGTGCCATCAGTGAGTCTCGGCAGCCCCAGCATTTT
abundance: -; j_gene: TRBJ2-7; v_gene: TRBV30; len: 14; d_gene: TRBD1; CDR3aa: CAWSETGVSYEQYF; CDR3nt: TGTGCCTGGAGTGAGACAGGGGTATCCTACGAGCAGTACTTC
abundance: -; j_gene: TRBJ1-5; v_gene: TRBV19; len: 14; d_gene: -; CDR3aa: CASSIWGQGSGQHF; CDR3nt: TGTGCCAGTAGTATTTGGGGGCAGGGAAGCGGCCAGCATTTT
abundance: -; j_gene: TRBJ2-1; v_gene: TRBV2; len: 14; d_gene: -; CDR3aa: CASSGDTAYNEQFF; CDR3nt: TGTGCCAGCAGTGGGGACACTGCCTACAATGAGCAGTTCTTC
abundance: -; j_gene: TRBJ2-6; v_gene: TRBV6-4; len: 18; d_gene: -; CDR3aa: CASSSRNTRQSRANVLTF; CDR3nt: TGTGCCAGCAGTAGTAGGAACACACGACAAAGTCGGGCCAACGTCCTGACTTTC
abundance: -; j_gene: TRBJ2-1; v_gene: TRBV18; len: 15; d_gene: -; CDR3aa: CASSPDGATYNEQFF; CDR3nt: TGTGCCAGCTCACCTGACGGGGCTACCTACAATGAGCAGTTCTTC
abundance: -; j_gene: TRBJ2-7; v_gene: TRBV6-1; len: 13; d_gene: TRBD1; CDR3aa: CASKRTGGYEQYF; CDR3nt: TGTGCCAGCAAAAGGACAGGGGGCTACGAGCAGTACTTC
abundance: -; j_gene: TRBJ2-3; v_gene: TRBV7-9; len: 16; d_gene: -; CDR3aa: CASSLDRSLTTDTQYF; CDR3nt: TGTGCCAGCAGCTTAGACAGGTCGCTGACCACAGATACGCAGTATTTT
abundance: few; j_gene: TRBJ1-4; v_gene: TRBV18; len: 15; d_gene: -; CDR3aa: CASSPLGMANEKLFF; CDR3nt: TGTGCCAGCTCACCACTAGGGATGGCTAATGAAAAACTGTTTTTT
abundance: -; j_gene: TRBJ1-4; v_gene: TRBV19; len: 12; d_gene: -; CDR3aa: CASRKGNEKLFF; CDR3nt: TGTGCCAGCCGGAAGGGGAATGAAAAACTGTTTTTT
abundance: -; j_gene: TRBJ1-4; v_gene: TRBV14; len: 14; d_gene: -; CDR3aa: CASSPGGGGEKLFF; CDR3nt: TGTGCCAGCAGCCCAGGAGGGGGAGGAGAAAAACTGTTTTTT
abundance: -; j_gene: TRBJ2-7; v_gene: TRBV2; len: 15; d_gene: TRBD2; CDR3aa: CASTTSGGASYEQYF; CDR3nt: TGTGCCAGCACCACTAGCGGGGGGGCATCTTACGAGCAGTACTTC
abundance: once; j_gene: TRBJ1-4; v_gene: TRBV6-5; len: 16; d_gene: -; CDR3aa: CASSYSSQLINEKLFF; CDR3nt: TGTGCCAGCAGTTACTCGAGTCAGCTTATTAATGAAAAACTGTTTTTT
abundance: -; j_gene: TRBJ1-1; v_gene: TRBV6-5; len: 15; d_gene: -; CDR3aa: CASSWTGGAGTEAFF; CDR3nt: TGTGCCAGCAGTTGGACGGGGGGGGCCGGCACTGAAGCTTTCTTT
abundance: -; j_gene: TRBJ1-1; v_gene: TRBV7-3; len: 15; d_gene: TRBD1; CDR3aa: CASSLMGTGNTEAFF; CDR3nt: TGTGCCAGCAGCTTAATGGGGACAGGGAACACTGAAGCTTTCTTT
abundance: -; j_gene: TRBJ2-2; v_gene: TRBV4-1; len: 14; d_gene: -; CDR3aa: CASSQGGLTGELFF; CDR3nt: TGCGCCAGCAGCCAAGGAGGACTAACCGGGGAGCTGTTTTTT
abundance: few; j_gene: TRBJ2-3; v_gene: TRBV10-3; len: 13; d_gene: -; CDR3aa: CAISAVGQDTQYF; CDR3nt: TGTGCCATCAGTGCGGTAGGGCAGGATACGCAGTATTTT
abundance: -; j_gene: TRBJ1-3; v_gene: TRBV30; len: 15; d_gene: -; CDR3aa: CAWSVRQGSGNTIYF; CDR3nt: TGTGCCTGGAGTGTACGTCAGGGCTCTGGAAACACCATATATTTT
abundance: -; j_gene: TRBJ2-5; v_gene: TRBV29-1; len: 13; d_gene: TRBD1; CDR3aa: CSVAGTAQETQYF; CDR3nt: TGCAGCGTTGCAGGGACAGCCCAAGAGACCCAGTACTTC
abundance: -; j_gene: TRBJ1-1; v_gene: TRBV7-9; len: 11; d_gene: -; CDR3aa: CASSREAEAFF; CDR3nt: TGTGCCAGCAGCAGGGAGGCTGAAGCTTTCTTT
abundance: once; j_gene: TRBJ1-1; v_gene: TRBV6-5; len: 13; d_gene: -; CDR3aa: CASSGLFNTEAFF; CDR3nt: TGTGCCAGCAGTGGACTCTTTAACACTGAAGCTTTCTTT
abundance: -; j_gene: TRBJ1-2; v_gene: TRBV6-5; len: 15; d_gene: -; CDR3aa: CASSYGSHPNYGYTF; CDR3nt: TGTGCCAGCAGTTACGGGTCCCATCCTAACTATGGCTACACCTTC
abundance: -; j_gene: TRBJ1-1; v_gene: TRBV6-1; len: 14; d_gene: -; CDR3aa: CASSDWLVITEAFF; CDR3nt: TGTGCCAGCAGTGACTGGTTGGTCATCACTGAAGCTTTCTTT
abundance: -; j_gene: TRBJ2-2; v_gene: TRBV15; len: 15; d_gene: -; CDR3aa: CATSGHGARTGELFF; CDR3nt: TGTGCCACCAGCGGTCATGGGGCGAGAACCGGGGAGCTGTTTTTT